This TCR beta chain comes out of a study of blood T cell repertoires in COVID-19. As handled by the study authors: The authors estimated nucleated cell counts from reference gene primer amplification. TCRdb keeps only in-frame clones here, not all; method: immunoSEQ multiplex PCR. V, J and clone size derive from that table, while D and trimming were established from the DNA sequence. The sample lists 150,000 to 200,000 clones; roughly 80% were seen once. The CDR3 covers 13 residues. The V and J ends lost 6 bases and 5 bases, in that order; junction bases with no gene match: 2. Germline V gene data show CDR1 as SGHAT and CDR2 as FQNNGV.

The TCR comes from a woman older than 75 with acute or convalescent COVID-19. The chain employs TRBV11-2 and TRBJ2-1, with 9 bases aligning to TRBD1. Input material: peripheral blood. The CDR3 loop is CASRRTGDNEQFF. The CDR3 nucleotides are TGTGCCAGCAGACGGACAGGGGACAATGAGCAGTTCTTC.